This TCR beta chain was found in a study of human T cells and chemical hapten exposure. General observations from the study: Expanded TCRs showed more large CDR3 clusters than pre-sensitization or healthy control sets. With alopecia, donors may have immune responses unlike healthy people's.

Described time point: pre-sensitization, week 0. Described treatment: therapeutic diphenylcyclopropenone sensitization with weekly scalp DPC. Sequencing started from total RNA isolated from unfractionated whole blood. This clonotype was counted between two and nine times. The antigen remains undetermined. The V end was cut by 6 bases, the J end by 2 bases, with 14 bases between. Looked up from germline, CDR1 is MNHEY and CDR2 is SMNVEV (reference sequence). The CDR3 is 14 residues long. TCRdb re-analysed the RACE reads in MiXCR, keeping a single row per CDR3 protein. Here the sample spans tens of thousands of distinct CDR3 sequences, roughly a tenth being singletons.

This sequence joins TRBV27 and TRBJ2-7; D call uncertain. The source material was whole blood, sampled in connection with sensitization to the hapten diphenylcyclopropenone (DPC). This TCR was sampled from a woman aged 25 to 39 with alopecia areata. Some clones in this sample may be carry-over from other donors' samples. The CDR3 protein is CASSQGIPPYEQYF. The CDR3 region has the DNA TGTGCCAGCAGCCAAGGGATACCTCCCTACGAGCAGTACTTC.